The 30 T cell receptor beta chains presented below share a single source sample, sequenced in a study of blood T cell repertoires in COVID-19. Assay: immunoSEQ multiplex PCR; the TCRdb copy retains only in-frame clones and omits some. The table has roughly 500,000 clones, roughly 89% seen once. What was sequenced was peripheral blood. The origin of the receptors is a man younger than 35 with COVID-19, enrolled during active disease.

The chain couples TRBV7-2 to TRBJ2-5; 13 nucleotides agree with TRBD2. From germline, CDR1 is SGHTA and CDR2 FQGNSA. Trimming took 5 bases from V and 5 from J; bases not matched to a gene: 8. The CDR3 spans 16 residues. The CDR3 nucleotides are TGTGCCAGCAGCCAAACTAGCGGGGGGGTGTCTGAGACCCAGTACTTC. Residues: CASSQTSGGVSETQYF.

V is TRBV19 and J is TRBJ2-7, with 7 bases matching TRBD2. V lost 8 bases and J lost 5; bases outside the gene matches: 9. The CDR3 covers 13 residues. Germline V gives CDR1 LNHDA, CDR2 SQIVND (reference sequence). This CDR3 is CASGRVVGDEQYF. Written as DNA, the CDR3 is TGTGCCAGTGGGAGGGTCGTCGGGGACGAGCAGTACTTC.

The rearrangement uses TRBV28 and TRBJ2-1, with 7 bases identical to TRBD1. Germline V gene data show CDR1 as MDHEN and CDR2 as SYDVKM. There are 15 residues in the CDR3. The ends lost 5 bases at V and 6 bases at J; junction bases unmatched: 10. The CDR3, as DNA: TGTGCCAGCAGTACCCGACAGGGCCTCCGCAATGAGCAGTTCTTC. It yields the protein CASSTRQGLRNEQFF.

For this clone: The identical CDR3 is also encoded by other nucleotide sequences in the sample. This chain's CDR3 is CASSPLAGGTGELFF. The CDR3 nucleotides are TGTGCCAGCAGCCCACTAGCGGGGGGGACCGGGGAGCTGTTTTTT. The chain employs TRBV3-1 (or the pseudogene TRBV3-2) and TRBJ2-2, with 13 bases fitting TRBD2. CDR1 is LGHDT, CDR2 YNNKEL, per germline (reference sequence). The CDR3 runs 15 residues. The trim removed 4 bases at V and 5 bases at J, leaving 1 base unmatched.

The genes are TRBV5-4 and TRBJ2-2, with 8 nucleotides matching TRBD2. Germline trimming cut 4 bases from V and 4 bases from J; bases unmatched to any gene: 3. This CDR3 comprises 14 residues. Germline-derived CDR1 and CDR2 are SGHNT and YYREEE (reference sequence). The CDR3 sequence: CASSRSGSTGELFF. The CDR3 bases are TGTGCCAGCAGCCGCAGCGGGAGCACCGGGGAGCTGTTTTTT.

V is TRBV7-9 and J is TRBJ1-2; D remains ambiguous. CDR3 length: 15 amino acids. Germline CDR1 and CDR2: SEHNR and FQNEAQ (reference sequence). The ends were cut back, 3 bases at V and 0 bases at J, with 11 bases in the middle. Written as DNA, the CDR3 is TGTGCCAGCAGCTTCGGAACCGGAGCTAACTATGGCTACACCTTC. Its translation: CASSFGTGANYGYTF.

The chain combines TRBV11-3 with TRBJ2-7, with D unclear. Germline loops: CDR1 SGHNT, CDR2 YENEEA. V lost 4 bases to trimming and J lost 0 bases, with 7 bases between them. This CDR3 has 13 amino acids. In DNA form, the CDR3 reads TGTGCCAGCAGCTCGAGGAGCTCCTACGAGCAGTACTTC. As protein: CASSSRSSYEQYF.

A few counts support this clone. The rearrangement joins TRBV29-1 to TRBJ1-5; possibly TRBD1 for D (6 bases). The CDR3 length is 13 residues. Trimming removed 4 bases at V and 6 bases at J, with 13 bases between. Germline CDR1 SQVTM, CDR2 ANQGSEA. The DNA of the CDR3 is TGCAGCGTTGTTTGGGGGCCGGGTCAGCCCCAGCATTTT. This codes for CSVVWGPGQPQHF.

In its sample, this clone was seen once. The CDR3 DNA sequence: TGCGCCAGCAGCCCCCTAGGACTACCCACAGATACGCAGTATTTT. It codes for CASSPLGLPTDTQYF. The chain joins TRBV5-1 to TRBJ2-3; perhaps TRBD2 as D (6 bases). Trimming left V 4 bases short and J 2 bases short, with 14 bases between. There are 15 residues in the CDR3. Germline CDR1 is SGHRS and CDR2 is YFSETQ.

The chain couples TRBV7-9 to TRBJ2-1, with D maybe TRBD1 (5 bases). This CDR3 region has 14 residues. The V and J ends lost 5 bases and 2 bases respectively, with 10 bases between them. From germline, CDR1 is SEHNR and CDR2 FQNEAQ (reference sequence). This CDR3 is CASSRQGTYNEQFF. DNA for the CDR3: TGTGCCAGCAGCCGTCAGGGAACCTACAATGAGCAGTTCTTC. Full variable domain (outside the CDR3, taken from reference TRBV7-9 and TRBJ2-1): DTGVSQNPRHKITKRGQNVTFRCDPISEHNRLYWYRQTLGQGPEFLTYFQNEAQLEKSRLLSDRFSAERPKGSFSTLEIQRTEQGDSAMYLCASSRQGTYNEQFFGPGTRLTVL.

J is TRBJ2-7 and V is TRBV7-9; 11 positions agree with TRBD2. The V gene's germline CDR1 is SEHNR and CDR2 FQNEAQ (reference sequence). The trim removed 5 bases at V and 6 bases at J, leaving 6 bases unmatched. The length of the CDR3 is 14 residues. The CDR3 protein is CASSPITSGGEQYF. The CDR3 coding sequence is TGTGCCAGCAGCCCCATCACTAGCGGGGGCGAGCAGTACTTC.

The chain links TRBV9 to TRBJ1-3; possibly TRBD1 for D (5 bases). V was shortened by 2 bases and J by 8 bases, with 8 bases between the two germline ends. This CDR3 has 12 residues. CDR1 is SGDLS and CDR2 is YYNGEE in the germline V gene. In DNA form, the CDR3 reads TGTGCCAGCAGCGTTGACAGTGACACCATATATTTT. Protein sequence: CASSVDSDTIYF.

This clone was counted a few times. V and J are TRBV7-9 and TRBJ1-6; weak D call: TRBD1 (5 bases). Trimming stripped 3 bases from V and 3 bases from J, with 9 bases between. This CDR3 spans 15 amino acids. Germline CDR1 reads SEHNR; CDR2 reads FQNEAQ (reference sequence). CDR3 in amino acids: CASSLAGNYNSPLHF. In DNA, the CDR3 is TGTGCCAGCAGCTTGGCAGGGAACTATAATTCACCCCTCCACTTT. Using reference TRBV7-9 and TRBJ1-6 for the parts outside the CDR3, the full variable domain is DTGVSQNPRHKITKRGQNVTFRCDPISEHNRLYWYRQTLGQGPEFLTYFQNEAQLEKSRLLSDRFSAERPKGSFSTLEIQRTEQGDSAMYLCASSLAGNYNSPLHFGNGTRLTVT.

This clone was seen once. This CDR3 is CASSERGAYNEQFF. The CDR3 nucleotides read TGTGCCAGCAGCGAGCGGGGGGCATACAATGAGCAGTTCTTC. The rearrangement links TRBV7-9 to TRBJ2-1; 9 nucleotides align to TRBD2. The CDR3 has 14 amino acids. Germline CDR1 reads SEHNR; CDR2 reads FQNEAQ (reference sequence). The ends lost 5 bases at V and 4 bases at J; junction bases unmatched: 3.

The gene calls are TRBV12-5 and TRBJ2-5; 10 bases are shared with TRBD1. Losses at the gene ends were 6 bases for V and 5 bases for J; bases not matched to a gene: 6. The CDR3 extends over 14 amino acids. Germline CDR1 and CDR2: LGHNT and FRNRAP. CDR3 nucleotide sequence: TGTGCTAGTGGACCCGGGACAGGGGTGGAGACCCAGTACTTC. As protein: CASGPGTGVETQYF.

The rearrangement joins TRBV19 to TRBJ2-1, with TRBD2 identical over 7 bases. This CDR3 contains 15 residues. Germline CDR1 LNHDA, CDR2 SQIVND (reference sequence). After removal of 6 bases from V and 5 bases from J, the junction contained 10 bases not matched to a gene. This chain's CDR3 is CASSLTGGEDNEQFF. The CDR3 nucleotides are TGTGCCAGTAGCCTGACTGGGGGGGAAGACAATGAGCAGTTCTTC.

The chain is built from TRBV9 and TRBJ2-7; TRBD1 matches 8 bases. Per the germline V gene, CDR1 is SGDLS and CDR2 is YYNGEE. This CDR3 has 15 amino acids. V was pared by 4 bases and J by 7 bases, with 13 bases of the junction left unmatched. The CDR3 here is CASSPEGQGAREQYF. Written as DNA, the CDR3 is TGTGCCAGCAGCCCGGAGGGGCAGGGGGCGCGTGAGCAGTACTTC.

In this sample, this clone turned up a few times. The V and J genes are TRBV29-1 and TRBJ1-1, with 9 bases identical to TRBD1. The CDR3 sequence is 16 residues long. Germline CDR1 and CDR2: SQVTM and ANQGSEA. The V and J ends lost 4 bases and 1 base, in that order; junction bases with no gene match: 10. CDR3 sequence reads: CSVADNRGRRNTEAFF. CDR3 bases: TGCAGCGTTGCCGACAACAGGGGGCGCCGGAACACTGAAGCTTTCTTT.

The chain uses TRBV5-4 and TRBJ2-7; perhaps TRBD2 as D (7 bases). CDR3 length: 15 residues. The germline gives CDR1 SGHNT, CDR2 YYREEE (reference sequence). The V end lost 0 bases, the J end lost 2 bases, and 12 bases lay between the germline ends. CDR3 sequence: CASSLASGGAYEQYF. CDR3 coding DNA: TGTGCCAGCAGCTTGGCCTCGGGGGGCGCCTACGAGCAGTACTTC.

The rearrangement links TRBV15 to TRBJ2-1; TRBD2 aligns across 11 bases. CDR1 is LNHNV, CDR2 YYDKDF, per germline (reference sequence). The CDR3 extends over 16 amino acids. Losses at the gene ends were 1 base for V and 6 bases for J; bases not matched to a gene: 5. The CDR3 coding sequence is TGTGCCACCAGCAGAGTCCCGCTAGCGGGGGGCAATGAGCAGTTCTTC. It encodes CATSRVPLAGGNEQFF.

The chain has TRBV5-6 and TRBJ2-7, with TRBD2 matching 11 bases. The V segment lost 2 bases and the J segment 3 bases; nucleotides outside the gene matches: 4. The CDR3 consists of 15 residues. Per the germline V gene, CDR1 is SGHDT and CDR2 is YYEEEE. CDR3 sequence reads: CASSFGTSGYYEQYF. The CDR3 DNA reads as TGTGCCAGCAGCTTCGGGACTAGCGGATACTACGAGCAGTACTTC.

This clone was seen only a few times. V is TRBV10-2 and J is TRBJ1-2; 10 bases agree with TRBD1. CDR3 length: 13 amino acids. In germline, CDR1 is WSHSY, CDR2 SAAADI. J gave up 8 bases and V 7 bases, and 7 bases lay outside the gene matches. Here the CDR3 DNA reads TGCGCCAGCAAAGAAGGGACAGGGGTCGGCTACACCTTC. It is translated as CASKEGTGVGYTF.

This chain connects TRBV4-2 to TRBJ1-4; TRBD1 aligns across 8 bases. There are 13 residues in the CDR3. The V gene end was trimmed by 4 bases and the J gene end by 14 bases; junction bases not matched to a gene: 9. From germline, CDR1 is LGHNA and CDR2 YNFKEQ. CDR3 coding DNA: TGTGCCAGCAGCCCCTCCGACAGGGGTTATCTGTTTTTT. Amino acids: CASSPSDRGYLFF.

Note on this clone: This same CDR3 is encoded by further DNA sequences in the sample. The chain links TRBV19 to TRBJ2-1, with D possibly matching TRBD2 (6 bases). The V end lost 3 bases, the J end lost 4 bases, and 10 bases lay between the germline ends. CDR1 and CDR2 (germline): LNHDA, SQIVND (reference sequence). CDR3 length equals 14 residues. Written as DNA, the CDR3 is TGTGCCAGTAGTATCCCGGGAGTTTACAATGAGCAGTTCTTC. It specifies CASSIPGVYNEQFF.

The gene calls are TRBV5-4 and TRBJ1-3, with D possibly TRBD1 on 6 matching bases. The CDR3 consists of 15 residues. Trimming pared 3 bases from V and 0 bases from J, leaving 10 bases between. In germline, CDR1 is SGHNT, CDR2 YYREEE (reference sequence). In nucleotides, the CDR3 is TGTGCCAGCAGCTCCAGGGGAGACTCTGGAAACACCATATATTTT. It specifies CASSSRGDSGNTIYF.

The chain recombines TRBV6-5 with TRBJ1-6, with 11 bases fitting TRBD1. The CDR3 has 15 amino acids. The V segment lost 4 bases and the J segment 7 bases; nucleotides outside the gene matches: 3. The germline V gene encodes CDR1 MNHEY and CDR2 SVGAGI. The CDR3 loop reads CASSSDRGQNSPLHF. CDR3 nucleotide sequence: TGTGCCAGCAGTTCGGACAGGGGGCAAAATTCACCCCTCCACTTT.

The CDR3 coding sequence is TGTGCCAGCAGCCCCACCGGGACAGGGACCTACGAGCAGTACTTC. It specifies CASSPTGTGTYEQYF. The chain is built from TRBV7-9 and TRBJ2-7, with TRBD1 matching over 9 bases. Germline loops: CDR1 SEHNR, CDR2 FQNEAQ (reference sequence). Unmatched junction bases numbered 7, after V lost 5 bases and J lost 2 bases. The CDR3 runs 15 residues.

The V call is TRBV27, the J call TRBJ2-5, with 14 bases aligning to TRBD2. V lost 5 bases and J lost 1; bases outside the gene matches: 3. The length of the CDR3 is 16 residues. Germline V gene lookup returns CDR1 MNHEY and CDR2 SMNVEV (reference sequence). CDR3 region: CASSRTSGRLQETQYF. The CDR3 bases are TGTGCCAGCAGTAGGACTAGCGGGAGGCTCCAAGAGACCCAGTACTTC.

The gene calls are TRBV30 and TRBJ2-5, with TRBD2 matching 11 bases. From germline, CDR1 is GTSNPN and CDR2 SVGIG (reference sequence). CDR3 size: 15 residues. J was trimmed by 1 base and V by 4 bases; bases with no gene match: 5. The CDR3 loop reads CAWMRLAGPQETQYF. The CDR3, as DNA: TGTGCCTGGATGCGACTAGCGGGGCCCCAAGAGACCCAGTACTTC.

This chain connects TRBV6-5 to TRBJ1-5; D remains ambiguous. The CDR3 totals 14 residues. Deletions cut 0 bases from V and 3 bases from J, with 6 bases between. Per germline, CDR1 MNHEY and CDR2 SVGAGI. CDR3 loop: CASSYSANNQPQHF. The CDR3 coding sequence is TGTGCCAGCAGTTACTCGGCAAACAATCAGCCCCAGCATTTT.